This TCR beta chain originates from a study of OX40 agonist ivuxolimab in advanced cancers. CDR3 size: 16 residues. V lost 2 bases and J lost 3, with 16 bases in between. Germline V CDR1 and CDR2: SGHDN, FVKESK. Sequencing was performed with immunoSEQ multiplex PCR; in TCRdb, only in-frame clones are kept and a portion is missing. The sample carries roughly 26,000 clones, around nine tenths recorded once. The chain employs TRBV14 and TRBJ1-2; D is possibly TRBD1 (6 bases). The sample in question was CD4+ or CD8+ T cells sorted from blood, obtained in a trial of the OX40 agonist ivuxolimab. This receptor was taken from an adult with an advanced solid tumor such as melanoma, head and neck, liver or kidney cancer. CDR3 sequence: CASSQLIGGDDYGYTF. The CDR3 DNA is TGTGCCAGCAGCCAATTAATCGGGGGCGACGACTATGGCTACACCTTC.